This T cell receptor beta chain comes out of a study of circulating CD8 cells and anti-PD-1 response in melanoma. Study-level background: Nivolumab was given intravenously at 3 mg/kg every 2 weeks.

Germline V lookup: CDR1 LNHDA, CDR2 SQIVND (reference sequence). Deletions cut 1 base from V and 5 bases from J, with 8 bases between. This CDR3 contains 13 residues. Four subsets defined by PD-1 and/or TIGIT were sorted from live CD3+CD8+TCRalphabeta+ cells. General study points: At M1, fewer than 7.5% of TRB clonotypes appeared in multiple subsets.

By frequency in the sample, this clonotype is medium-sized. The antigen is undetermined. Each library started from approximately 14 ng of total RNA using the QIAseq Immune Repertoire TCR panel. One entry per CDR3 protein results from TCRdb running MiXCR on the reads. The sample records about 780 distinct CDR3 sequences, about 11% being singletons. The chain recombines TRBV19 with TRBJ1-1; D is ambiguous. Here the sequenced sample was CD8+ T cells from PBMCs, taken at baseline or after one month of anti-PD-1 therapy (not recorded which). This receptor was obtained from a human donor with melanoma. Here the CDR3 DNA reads TGTGCCAGTAGTATAGCTTCCGGGACTGAAGCTTTCTTT. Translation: CASSIASGTEAFF.